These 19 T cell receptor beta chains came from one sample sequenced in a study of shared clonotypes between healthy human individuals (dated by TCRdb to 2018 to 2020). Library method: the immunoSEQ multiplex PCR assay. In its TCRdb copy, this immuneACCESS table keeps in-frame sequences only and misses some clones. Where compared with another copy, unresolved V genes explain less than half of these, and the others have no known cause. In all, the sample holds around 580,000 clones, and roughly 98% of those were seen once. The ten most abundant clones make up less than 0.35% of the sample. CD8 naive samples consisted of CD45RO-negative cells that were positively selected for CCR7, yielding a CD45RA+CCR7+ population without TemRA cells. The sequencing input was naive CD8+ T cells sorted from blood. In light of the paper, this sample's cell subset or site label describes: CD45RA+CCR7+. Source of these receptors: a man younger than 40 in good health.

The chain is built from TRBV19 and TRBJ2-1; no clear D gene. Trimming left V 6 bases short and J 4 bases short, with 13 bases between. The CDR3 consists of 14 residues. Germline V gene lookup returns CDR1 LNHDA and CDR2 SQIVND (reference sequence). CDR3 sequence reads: CASSTAPAYNEQFF. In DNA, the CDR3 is TGTGCCAGTAGCACCGCGCCGGCGTACAATGAGCAGTTCTTC.

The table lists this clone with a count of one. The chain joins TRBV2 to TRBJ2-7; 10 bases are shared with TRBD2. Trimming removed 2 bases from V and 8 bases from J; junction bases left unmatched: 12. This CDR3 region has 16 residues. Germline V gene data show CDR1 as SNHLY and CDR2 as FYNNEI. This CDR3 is CASSEKWLAGVAQQYF. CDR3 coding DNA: TGTGCCAGCAGTGAAAAATGGCTAGCGGGAGTAGCCCAGCAGTACTTC.

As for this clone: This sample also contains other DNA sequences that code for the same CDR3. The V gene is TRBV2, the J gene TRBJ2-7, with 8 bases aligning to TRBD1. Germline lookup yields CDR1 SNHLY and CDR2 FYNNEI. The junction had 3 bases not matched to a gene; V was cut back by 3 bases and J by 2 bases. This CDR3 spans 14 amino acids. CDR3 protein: CASSEGTGTYEQYF. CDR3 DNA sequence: TGTGCCAGCAGTGAGGGGACAGGTACCTACGAGCAGTACTTC.

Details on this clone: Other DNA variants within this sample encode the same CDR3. The CDR3 coding sequence is TGTGCCAGCAGTTTCGGGCCGAACACCGGGGAGCTGTTTTTT. Protein product: CASSFGPNTGELFF. The chain joins TRBV27 to TRBJ2-2; D not certain. Germline V CDR1 and CDR2: MNHEY, SMNVEV (reference sequence). Trimming shortened V by 3 bases and J by 0 bases, and 5 bases separated the two germline ends. The CDR3 consists of 14 residues.

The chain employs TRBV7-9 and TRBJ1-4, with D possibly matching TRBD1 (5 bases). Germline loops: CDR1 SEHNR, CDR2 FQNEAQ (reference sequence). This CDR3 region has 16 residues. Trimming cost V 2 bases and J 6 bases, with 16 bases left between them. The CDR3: CASSLLLLGRDEKLFF. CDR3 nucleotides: TGTGCCAGCAGCTTATTGTTGTTGGGACGTGATGAAAAACTGTTTTTT.

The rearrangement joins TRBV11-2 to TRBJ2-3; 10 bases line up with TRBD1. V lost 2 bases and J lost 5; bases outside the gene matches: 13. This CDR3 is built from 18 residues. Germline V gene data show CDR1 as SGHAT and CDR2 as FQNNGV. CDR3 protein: CASSLRPFLTGGLDTQYF. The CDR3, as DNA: TGTGCCAGCAGCTTACGGCCTTTCCTGACAGGGGGCTTAGATACGCAGTATTTT.

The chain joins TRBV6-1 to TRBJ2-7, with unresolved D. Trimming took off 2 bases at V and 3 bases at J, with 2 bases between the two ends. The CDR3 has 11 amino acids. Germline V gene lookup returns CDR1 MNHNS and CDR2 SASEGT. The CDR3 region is CASSEFYEQYF. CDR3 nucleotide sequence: TGTGCCAGCAGTGAATTCTACGAGCAGTACTTC.

In nucleotides, the CDR3 is TGTGCCAGCAGTGGGGCAGACAGGGAAGCCTACGAGCAGTACTTC. Translation: CASSGADREAYEQYF. This sequence joins TRBV27 and TRBJ2-7; 7 bases are a match to TRBD1. From germline, CDR1 is MNHEY and CDR2 SMNVEV (reference sequence). J gave up 2 bases and V 5 bases, and 9 bases lay outside the gene matches. The CDR3 sequence is 15 residues long.

The CDR3 region is CASSLNLGTGTSVYEQYF. CDR3 nucleotides: TGTGCCAGCAGTCTAAACCTTGGGACAGGGACTAGCGTGTACGAGCAGTACTTC. V usage is TRBV28 and J usage is TRBJ2-7; tentatively, D is TRBD2 (10 bases). In germline, CDR1 is MDHEN, CDR2 SYDVKM. V lost 5 bases, J lost 4 bases, and 27 bases lay in between. This CDR3 is built from 18 residues.

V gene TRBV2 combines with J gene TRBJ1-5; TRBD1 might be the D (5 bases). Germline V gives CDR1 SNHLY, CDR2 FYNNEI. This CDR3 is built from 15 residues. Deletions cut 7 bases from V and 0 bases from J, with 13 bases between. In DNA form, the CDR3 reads TGTGCCAGCACACCTGGGGGGTTTAGCAATCAGCCCCAGCATTTT. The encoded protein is CASTPGGFSNQPQHF.

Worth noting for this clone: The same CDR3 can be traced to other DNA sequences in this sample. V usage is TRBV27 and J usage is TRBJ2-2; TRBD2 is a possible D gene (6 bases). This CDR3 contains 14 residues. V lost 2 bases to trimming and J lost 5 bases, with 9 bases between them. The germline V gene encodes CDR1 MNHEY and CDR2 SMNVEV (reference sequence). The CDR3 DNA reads TGTGCCAGCAGTTTAGGGACTGGGACCGGGGAGCTGTTTTTT. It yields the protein CASSLGTGTGELFF.

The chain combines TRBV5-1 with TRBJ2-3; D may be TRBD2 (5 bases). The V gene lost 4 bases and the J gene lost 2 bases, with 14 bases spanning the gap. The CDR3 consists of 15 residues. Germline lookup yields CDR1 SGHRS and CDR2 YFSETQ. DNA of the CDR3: TGCGCCAGCAGCCCGGAGGCGAGGCTCACAGATACGCAGTATTTT. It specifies CASSPEARLTDTQYF.

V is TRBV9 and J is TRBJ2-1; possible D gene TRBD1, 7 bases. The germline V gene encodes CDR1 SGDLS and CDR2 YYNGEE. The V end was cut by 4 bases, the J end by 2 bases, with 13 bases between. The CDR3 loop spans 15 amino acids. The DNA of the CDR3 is TGTGCCAGCAGCCCGCGGGACAGTCCCTACAATGAGCAGTTCTTC. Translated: CASSPRDSPYNEQFF.

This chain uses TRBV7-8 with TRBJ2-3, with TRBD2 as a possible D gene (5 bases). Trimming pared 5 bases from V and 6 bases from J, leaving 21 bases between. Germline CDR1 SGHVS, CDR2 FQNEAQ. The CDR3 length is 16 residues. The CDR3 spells CASSQPRGSSRDTQYF. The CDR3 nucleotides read TGTGCCAGCAGCCAACCTCGGGGTTCGAGTCGCGATACGCAGTATTTT. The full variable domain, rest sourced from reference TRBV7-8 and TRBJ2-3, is GAGVSQSPRYKVAKRGQDVALRCDPISGHVSLFWYQQALGQGPEFLTYFQNEAQLDKSGLPSDRFFAERPEGSVSTLKIQRTQQEDSAVYLCASSQPRGSSRDTQYFGPGTRLTVL.

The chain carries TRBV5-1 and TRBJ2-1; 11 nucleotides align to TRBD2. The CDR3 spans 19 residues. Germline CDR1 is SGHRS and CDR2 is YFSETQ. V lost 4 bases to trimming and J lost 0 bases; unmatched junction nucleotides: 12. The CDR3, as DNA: TGCGCCAGCAGCCCGGGGGGACTAGCGGTCCCGAGCTCCTACAATGAGCAGTTCTTC. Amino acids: CASSPGGLAVPSSYNEQFF. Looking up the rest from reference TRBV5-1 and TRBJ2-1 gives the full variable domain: KAGVTQTPRYLIKTRGQQVTLSCSPISGHRSVSWYQQTPGQGLQFLFEYFSETQRNKGNFPGRFSGRQFSNSRSEMNVSTLELGDSALYLCASSPGGLAVPSSYNEQFFGPGTRLTVL.

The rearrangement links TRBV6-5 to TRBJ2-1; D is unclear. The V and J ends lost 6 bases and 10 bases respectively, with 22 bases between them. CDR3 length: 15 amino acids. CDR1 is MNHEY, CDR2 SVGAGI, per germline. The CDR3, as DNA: TGTGCCAGCAGCTATTCCTCGGGCACGGTCCCGGAGCAGTTCTTC. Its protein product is CASSYSSGTVPEQFF.

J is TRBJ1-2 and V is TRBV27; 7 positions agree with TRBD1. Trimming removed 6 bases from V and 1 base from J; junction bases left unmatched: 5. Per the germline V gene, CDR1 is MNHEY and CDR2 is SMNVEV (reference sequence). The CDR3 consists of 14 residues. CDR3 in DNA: TGTGCCAGCAGCCCGACAGGGCTTAACTATGGCTACACCTTC. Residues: CASSPTGLNYGYTF.

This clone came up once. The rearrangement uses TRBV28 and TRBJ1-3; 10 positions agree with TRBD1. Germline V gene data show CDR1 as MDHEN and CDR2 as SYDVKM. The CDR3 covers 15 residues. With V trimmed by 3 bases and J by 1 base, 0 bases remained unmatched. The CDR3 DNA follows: TGTGCCAGCAGTTTGGACAGGGGGTCTGGAAACACCATATATTTT. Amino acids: CASSLDRGSGNTIYF. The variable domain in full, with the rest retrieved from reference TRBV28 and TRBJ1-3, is DVKVTQSSRYLVKRTGEKVFLECVQDMDHENMFWYRQDPGLGLRLIYFSYDVKMKEKGDIPEGYSVSREKKERFSLILESASTNQTSMYLCASSLDRGSGNTIYFGEGSWLTVV.

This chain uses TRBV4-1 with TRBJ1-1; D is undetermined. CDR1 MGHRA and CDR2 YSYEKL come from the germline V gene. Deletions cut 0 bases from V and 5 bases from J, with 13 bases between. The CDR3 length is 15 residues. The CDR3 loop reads CASSQDLGSWTEAFF. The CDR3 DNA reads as TGCGCCAGCAGCCAAGATTTGGGCAGTTGGACTGAAGCTTTCTTT.